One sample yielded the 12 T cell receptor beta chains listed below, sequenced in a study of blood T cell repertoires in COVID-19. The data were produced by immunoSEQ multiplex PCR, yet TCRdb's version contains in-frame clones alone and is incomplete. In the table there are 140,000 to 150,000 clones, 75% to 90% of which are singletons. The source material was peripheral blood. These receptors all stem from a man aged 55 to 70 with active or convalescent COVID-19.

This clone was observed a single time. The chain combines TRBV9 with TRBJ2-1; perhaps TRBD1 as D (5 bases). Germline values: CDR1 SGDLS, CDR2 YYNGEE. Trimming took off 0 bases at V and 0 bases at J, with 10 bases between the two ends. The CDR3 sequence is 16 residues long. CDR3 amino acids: CASSVDETASYNEQFF. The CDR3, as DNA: TGTGCCAGCAGCGTAGATGAGACAGCCTCCTACAATGAGCAGTTCTTC.

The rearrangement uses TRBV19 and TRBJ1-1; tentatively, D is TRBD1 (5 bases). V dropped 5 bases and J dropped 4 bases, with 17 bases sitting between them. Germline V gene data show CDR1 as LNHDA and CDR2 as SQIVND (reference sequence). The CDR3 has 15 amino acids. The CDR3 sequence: CASSSPLQGITEAFF. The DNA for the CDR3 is TGTGCCAGTAGTTCCCCCCTGCAGGGTATCACTGAAGCTTTCTTT.

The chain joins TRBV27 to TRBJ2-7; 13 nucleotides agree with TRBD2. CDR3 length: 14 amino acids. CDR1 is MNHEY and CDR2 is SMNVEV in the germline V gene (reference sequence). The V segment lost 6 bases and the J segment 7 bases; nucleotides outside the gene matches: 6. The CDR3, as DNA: TGTGCCAGCAGCGGACTAGCGGGAGCTAGTGAGCAGTACTTC. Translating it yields CASSGLAGASEQYF.

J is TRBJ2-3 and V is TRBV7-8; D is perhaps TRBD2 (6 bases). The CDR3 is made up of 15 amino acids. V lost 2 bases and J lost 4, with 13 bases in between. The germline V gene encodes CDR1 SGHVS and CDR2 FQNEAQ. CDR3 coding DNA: TGTGCCAGCAGCTTAATTAGCGGCCCGCCAGATACGCAGTATTTT. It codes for CASSLISGPPDTQYF.

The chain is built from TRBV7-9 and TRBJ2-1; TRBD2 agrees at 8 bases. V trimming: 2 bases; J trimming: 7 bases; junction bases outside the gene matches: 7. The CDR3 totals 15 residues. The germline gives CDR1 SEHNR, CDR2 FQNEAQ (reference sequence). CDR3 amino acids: CASSLSAGVFNEQFF. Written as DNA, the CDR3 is TGTGCCAGCAGCTTATCAGCGGGAGTATTTAATGAGCAGTTCTTC.

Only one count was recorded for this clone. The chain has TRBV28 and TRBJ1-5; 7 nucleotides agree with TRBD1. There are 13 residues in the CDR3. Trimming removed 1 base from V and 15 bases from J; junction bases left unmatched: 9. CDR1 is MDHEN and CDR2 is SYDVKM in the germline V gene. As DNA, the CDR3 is TGTGCCAGCAGTTTATTGGGACAGCTGAAGGTGCATTTT. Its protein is CASSLLGQLKVHF.

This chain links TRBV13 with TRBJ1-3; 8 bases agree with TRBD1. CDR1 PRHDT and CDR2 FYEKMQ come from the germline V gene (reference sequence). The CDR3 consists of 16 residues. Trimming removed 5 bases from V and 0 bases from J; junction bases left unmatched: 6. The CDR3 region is CASSGTGLYSGNTIYF. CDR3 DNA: TGTGCCAGCAGCGGGACAGGCCTCTACTCTGGAAACACCATATATTTT.

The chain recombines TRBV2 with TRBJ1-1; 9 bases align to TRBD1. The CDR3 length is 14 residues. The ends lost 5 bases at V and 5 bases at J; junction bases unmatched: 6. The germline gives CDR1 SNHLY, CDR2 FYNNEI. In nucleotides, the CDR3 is TGTGCCAGCAGTCCGGACAGGGGCGGAACTGAAGCTTTCTTT. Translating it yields CASSPDRGGTEAFF.

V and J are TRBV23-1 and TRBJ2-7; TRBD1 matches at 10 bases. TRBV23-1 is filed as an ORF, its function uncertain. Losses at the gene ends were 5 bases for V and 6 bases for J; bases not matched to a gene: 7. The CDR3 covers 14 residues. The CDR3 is CASSWNDRGLEQYF. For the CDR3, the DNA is TGCGCCAGCAGTTGGAACGACAGGGGGCTCGAGCAGTACTTC.

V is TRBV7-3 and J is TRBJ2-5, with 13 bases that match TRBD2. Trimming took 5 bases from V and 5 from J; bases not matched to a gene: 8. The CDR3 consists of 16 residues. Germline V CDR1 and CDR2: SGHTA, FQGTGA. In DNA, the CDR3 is TGTGCCAGCAGCCCCGGACTAGCGGGAGAGTTGGAGACCCAGTACTTC. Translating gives CASSPGLAGELETQYF. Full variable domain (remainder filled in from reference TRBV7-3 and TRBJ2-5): GAGVSQTPSNKVTEKGKYVELRCDPISGHTALYWYRQSLGQGPEFLIYFQGTGAADDSGLPNDRFFAVRPEGSVSTLKIQRTERGDSAVYLCASSPGLAGELETQYFGPGTRLLVL.

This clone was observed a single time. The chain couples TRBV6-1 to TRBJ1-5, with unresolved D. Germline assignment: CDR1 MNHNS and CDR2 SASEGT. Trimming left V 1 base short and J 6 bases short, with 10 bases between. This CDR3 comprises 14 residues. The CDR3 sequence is CASSEGRLAQPQHF. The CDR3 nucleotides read TGTGCCAGCAGTGAAGGCAGGCTGGCTCAGCCCCAGCATTTT.

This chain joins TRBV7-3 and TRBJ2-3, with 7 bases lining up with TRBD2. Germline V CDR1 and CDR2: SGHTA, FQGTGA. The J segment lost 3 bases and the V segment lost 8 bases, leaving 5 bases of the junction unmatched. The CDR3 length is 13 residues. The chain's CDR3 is CASGRGRTDTQYF. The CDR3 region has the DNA TGTGCCAGCGGGCGGGGGAGGACAGATACGCAGTATTTT.